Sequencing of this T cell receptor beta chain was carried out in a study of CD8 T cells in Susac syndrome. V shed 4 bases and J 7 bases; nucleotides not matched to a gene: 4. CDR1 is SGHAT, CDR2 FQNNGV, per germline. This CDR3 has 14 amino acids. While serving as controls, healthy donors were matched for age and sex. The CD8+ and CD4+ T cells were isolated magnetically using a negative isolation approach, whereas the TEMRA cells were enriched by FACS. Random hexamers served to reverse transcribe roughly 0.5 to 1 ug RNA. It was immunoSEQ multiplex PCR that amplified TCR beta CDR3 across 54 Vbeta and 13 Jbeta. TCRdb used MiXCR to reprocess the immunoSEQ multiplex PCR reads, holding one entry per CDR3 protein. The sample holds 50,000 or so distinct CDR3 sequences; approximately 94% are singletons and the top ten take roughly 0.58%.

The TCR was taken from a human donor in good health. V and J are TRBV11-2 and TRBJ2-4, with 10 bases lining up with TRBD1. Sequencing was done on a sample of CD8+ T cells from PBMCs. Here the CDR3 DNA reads TGTGCCAGCAGCTCGACAGGGGGCTTTAACATTCAGTACTTC. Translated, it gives CASSSTGGFNIQYF.